A selection of T cell receptor beta chains follows, all from one sample in a study of blood T cell repertoires in COVID-19. Clones were sequenced by immunoSEQ multiplex PCR, and TCRdb holds only the in-frame ones, with some missing. The sample has hundreds of thousands of clones, more than 85% seen once. Sequences were obtained from peripheral blood. The origin of the receptors is a man in his forties with acute or convalescent COVID-19. CDR3s include the opening cysteine and the closing phenylalanine or tryptophan. Fields, in order: CDR3 DNA, CDR3 protein, clone size, D gene, J gene, V gene. A D gene is named only where the DNA matches it firmly. Clone size appears in some rows only: once, few, many, or a class for an expanded clone.

CDR3 DNA: TGTGCCAGCAGCTTAACGCAGGGCCCTCAGCCCCAGCATTTT
CDR3 protein: CASSLTQGPQPQHF
clone size: -
D gene: -
J gene: TRBJ1-5
V gene: TRBV7-2

CDR3 DNA: TGTGCCAGCTCACGAGACAGGGATGAAAAACTGTTTTTT
CDR3 protein: CASSRDRDEKLFF
clone size: few
D gene: TRBD1
J gene: TRBJ1-4
V gene: TRBV18

CDR3 DNA: TGTGCCAGCAGCCTCCGAGGACTTCCTCCCCCCTACGAGCAGTACTTC
CDR3 protein: CASSLRGLPPPYEQYF
clone size: -
D gene: -
J gene: TRBJ2-7
V gene: TRBV7-6

CDR3 DNA: TGTGCCAGTACTCCCGGACAGGGGGCGCGAGGCTACACCTTC
CDR3 protein: CASTPGQGARGYTF
clone size: -
D gene: TRBD1
J gene: TRBJ1-2
V gene: TRBV19

CDR3 DNA: TGCGCCAGCACGGACAGGGGAGGCTCCTACGAGCAGTACTTC
CDR3 protein: CASTDRGGSYEQYF
clone size: -
D gene: TRBD1
J gene: TRBJ2-7
V gene: TRBV10-2

CDR3 DNA: TGTGCCAGCAGCTTCACAGGGACCCTGAGCTCCTACAATGAGCAGTTCTTC
CDR3 protein: CASSFTGTLSSYNEQFF
clone size: -
D gene: -
J gene: TRBJ2-1
V gene: TRBV7-9

CDR3 DNA: TGTGCCAGCAGCTTACCGGGACTAGCAACAGATACGCAGTATTTT
CDR3 protein: CASSLPGLATDTQYF
clone size: -
D gene: TRBD2
J gene: TRBJ2-3
V gene: TRBV5-4

CDR3 DNA: TGTGCCAGCAGTTACGCGTCAGGGGATCAGCCCCAGCATTTT
CDR3 protein: CASSYASGDQPQHF
clone size: -
D gene: -
J gene: TRBJ1-5
V gene: TRBV6-5

CDR3 DNA: TGTGCCAGCAGCGTAGACGGCTATGGCTACACCTTC
CDR3 protein: CASSVDGYGYTF
clone size: -
D gene: -
J gene: TRBJ1-2
V gene: TRBV9

CDR3 DNA: TGCGCCAGCAGCCCGTCCGCCGGGGGGGACACCTACGAGCAGTACTTC
CDR3 protein: CASSPSAGGDTYEQYF
clone size: -
D gene: TRBD2
J gene: TRBJ2-7
V gene: TRBV5-1

CDR3 DNA: TGTGCCAGCAGCACACAGGGTGGCACTGAAGCTTTCTTT
CDR3 protein: CASSTQGGTEAFF
clone size: -
D gene: -
J gene: TRBJ1-1
V gene: TRBV7-2

CDR3 DNA: TGTGCCAGCAGCCTTAACCCCGGGACAGGTGGACACGAGCAGTACTTC
CDR3 protein: CASSLNPGTGGHEQYF
clone size: -
D gene: TRBD1
J gene: TRBJ2-7
V gene: TRBV11-2

CDR3 DNA: TGTGCCAGCAGTCGTCTTAGGGCCAGGGATTCCTACGAGCAGTACTTC
CDR3 protein: CASSRLRARDSYEQYF
clone size: -
D gene: -
J gene: TRBJ2-7
V gene: TRBV11-3

CDR3 DNA: TGTGCCTGGTCTCCCGGGACTAGCAGAACAGATACGCAGTATTTT
CDR3 protein: CAWSPGTSRTDTQYF
clone size: -
D gene: TRBD2
J gene: TRBJ2-3
V gene: TRBV30

CDR3 DNA: TGTGCCAGCAGCCCGCCCACGGGGTTAACTGAAGCTTTCTTT
CDR3 protein: CASSPPTGLTEAFF
clone size: few
D gene: -
J gene: TRBJ1-1
V gene: TRBV7-8

CDR3 DNA: TGTGCCACCAGTGATGCCGGACAGGCGTCCCCCGAGCAGTACTTC
CDR3 protein: CATSDAGQASPEQYF
clone size: -
D gene: TRBD1
J gene: TRBJ2-7
V gene: TRBV24-1

CDR3 DNA: TGTGCCAGCAGCCAAGATGGAGGGTTGGATACGCAGTATTTT
CDR3 protein: CASSQDGGLDTQYF
clone size: -
D gene: -
J gene: TRBJ2-3
V gene: TRBV3-1/TRBV3-2

CDR3 DNA: TGTGTACTGGACAGGGGCCTCTACGGCTACACCTTC
CDR3 protein: CVLDRGLYGYTF
clone size: -
D gene: TRBD1
J gene: TRBJ1-2
V gene: TRBV6-5

CDR3 DNA: TGCGCCAGCAGCCAAGATATGGCACCCAATCAGCCCCAGCATTTT
CDR3 protein: CASSQDMAPNQPQHF
clone size: once
D gene: -
J gene: TRBJ1-5
V gene: TRBV4-1

CDR3 DNA: TGCGCCAGCAGCTACACGGCAGGTGGCTTTGAGCAGTTCTTC
CDR3 protein: CASSYTAGGFEQFF
clone size: -
D gene: -
J gene: TRBJ2-1
V gene: TRBV5-1

CDR3 DNA: TGTGCCAGCAGCCAGTGGACAGGGCCGAATGAGCAGTTCTTC
CDR3 protein: CASSQWTGPNEQFF
clone size: -
D gene: TRBD1
J gene: TRBJ2-1
V gene: TRBV14

CDR3 DNA: TGTGCCAGCAGCTTAGGGGGGGCGGTGAACACTGAAGCTTTCTTT
CDR3 protein: CASSLGGAVNTEAFF
clone size: -
D gene: -
J gene: TRBJ1-1
V gene: TRBV5-5

CDR3 DNA: TGTGCCAGCAGCTTATACCCGGGACAGATCTACGAGCAGTACTTC
CDR3 protein: CASSLYPGQIYEQYF
clone size: -
D gene: TRBD1
J gene: TRBJ2-7
V gene: TRBV11-2

CDR3 DNA: TGTGCCAGCAGTGCGGGGGCTGAAGCTTTCTTT
CDR3 protein: CASSAGAEAFF
clone size: -
D gene: -
J gene: TRBJ1-1
V gene: TRBV25-1

CDR3 DNA: TGTGCCAGCAGTTCTCGTCGGACGGGATTCAACACCGAGCAGTACTTC
CDR3 protein: CASSSRRTGFNTEQYF
clone size: -
D gene: -
J gene: TRBJ2-7
V gene: TRBV27

CDR3 DNA: TGTGCCAGCTCACCACCGGACAGGAACCCGACCGCCTATGGCTACACCTTC
CDR3 protein: CASSPPDRNPTAYGYTF
clone size: -
D gene: TRBD1
J gene: TRBJ1-2
V gene: TRBV18

CDR3 DNA: TGCAGCGTTGAACGCAGGACACCGAGGCACAATGAGCAGTTCTTC
CDR3 protein: CSVERRTPRHNEQFF
clone size: -
D gene: -
J gene: TRBJ2-1
V gene: TRBV29-1

CDR3 DNA: TGTGCCACCAGCGAATGGACAGGGAATGGCTACGAGCAGTACTTC
CDR3 protein: CATSEWTGNGYEQYF
clone size: -
D gene: TRBD1
J gene: TRBJ2-7
V gene: TRBV15

CDR3 DNA: TGTGCCAGCAGCCCCCTGTCGGGTAGAGTTCCTACCAATGAGCAGTTCTTC
CDR3 protein: CASSPLSGRVPTNEQFF
clone size: -
D gene: -
J gene: TRBJ2-1
V gene: TRBV5-6

CDR3 DNA: TGTGCCAGCAGTCAGGGGTCCCTCCTCTATGGCTACACCTTC
CDR3 protein: CASSQGSLLYGYTF
clone size: few
D gene: -
J gene: TRBJ1-2
V gene: TRBV2

CDR3 DNA: TGTGCCAGCAGTTGGAGGGACACTGAAGCTTTCTTT
CDR3 protein: CASSWRDTEAFF
clone size: -
D gene: -
J gene: TRBJ1-1
V gene: TRBV7-2

CDR3 DNA: TGTGCCAGTAGTACCAAGGACAGGGGAAGGGTCACTGAAGCTTTCTTT
CDR3 protein: CASSTKDRGRVTEAFF
clone size: few
D gene: TRBD1
J gene: TRBJ1-1
V gene: TRBV19

CDR3 DNA: TGCGCCAGCAGCCAAGAGCCAAGCGGGGGGTACAATGAGCAGTTCTTC
CDR3 protein: CASSQEPSGGYNEQFF
clone size: once
D gene: TRBD2
J gene: TRBJ2-1
V gene: TRBV4-1

CDR3 DNA: TGTGCCACCAGCAGAGGACCGGGGTACACCGGGGAGCTGTTTTTT
CDR3 protein: CATSRGPGYTGELFF
clone size: few
D gene: -
J gene: TRBJ2-2
V gene: TRBV15

CDR3 DNA: TGCGCCAGCAGCCGTAAAGACACCGAAGCTTTCTTT
CDR3 protein: CASSRKDTEAFF
clone size: -
D gene: -
J gene: TRBJ1-1
V gene: TRBV5-1